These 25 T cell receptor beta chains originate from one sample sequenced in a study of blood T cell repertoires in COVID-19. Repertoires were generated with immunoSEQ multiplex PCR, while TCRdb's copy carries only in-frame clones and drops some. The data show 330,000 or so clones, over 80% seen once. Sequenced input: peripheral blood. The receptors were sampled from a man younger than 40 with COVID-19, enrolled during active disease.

CDR3 amino acids: CASSYPQGIYEQYF. The CDR3 DNA sequence: TGTGCCAGCAGTTACCCGCAGGGGATCTACGAGCAGTACTTC. This rearrangement joins TRBV6-2 or TRBV6-3 to TRBJ2-7; D perhaps matches TRBD1 (6 bases). Trimming shortened V by 2 bases and J by 3 bases, and 11 bases separated the two germline ends. Germline V gene sequence: CDR1 MNHEY, CDR2 SVGEGT. The CDR3 is 14 amino acids.

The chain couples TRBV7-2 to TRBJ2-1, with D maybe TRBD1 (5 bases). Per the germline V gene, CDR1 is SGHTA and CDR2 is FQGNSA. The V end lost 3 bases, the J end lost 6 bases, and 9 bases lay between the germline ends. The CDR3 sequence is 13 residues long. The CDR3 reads CASSFFDSNEQFF. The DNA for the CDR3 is TGTGCCAGCAGCTTCTTCGACAGCAATGAGCAGTTCTTC.

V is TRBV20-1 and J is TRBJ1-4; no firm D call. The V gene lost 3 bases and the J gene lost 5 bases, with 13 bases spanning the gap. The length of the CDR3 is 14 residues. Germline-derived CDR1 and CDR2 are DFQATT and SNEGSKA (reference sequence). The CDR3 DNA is TGCAGTGCTAGTCTCAGGCCCGCAAATGAAAAACTGTTTTTT. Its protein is CSASLRPANEKLFF.

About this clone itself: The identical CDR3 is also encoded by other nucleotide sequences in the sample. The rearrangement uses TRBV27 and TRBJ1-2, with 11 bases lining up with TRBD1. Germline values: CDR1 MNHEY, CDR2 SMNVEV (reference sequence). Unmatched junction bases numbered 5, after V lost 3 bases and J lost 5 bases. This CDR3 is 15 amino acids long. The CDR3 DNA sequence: TGTGCCAGCAGTTTCCGGGACAGGGGGAGGTATGGCTACACCTTC. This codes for CASSFRDRGRYGYTF.

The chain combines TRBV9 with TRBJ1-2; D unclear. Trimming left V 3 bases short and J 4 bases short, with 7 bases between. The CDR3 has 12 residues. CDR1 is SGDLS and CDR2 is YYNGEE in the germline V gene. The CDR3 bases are TGTGCCAGCAGCGCAGGAAGCTATGGCTACACCTTC. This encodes CASSAGSYGYTF. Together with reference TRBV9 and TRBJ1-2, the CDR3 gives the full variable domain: DSGVTQTPKHLITATGQRVTLRCSPRSGDLSVYWYQQSLDQGLQFLIQYYNGEERAKGNILERFSAQQFPDLHSELNLSSLELGDSALYFCASSAGSYGYTFGSGTRLTVV.

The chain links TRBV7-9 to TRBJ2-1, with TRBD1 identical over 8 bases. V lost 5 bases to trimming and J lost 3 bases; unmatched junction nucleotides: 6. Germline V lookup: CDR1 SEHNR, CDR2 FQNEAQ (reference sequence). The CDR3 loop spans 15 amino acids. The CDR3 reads CASSRGQGIYNEQFF. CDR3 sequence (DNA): TGTGCCAGCAGCCGAGGACAGGGTATCTACAATGAGCAGTTCTTC.

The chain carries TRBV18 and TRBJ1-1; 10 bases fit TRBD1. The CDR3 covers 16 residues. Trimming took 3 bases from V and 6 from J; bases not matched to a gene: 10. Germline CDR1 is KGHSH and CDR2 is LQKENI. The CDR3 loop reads CASSPTTGGGLSEAFF. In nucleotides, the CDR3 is TGTGCCAGCTCACCTACGACAGGGGGCGGTCTTTCTGAAGCTTTCTTT.

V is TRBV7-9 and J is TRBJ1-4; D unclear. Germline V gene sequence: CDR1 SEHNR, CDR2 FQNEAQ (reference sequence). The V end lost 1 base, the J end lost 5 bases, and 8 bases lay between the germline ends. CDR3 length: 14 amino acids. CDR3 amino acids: CASSLGAQNEKLFF. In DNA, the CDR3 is TGTGCCAGCAGCTTAGGGGCGCAAAATGAAAAACTGTTTTTT.

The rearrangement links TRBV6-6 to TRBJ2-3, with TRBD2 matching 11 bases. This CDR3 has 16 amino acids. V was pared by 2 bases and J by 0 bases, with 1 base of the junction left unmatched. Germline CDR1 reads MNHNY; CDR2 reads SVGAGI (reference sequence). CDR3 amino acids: CASSYGLAGSTDTQYF. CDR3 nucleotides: TGTGCCAGCAGTTACGGACTAGCGGGTAGCACAGATACGCAGTATTTT.

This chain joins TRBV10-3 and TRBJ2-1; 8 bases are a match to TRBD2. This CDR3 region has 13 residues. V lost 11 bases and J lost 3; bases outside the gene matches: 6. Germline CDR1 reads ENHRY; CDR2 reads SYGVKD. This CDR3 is CAAGRGIYNEQFF. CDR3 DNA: TGTGCCGCCGGGAGGGGGATCTACAATGAGCAGTTCTTC.

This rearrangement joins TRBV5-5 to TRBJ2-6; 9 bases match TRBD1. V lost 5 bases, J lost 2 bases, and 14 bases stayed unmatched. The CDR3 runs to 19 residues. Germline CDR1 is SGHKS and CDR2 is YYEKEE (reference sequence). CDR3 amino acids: CASSLIPGQGLAGANVLTF. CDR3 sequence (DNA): TGTGCCAGCAGTTTGATCCCGGGACAGGGTTTAGCTGGGGCCAACGTCCTGACTTTC.

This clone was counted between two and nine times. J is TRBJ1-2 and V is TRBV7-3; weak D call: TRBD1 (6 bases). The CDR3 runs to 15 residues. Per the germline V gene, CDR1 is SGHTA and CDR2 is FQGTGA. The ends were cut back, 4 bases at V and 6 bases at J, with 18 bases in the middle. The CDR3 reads CASSYGGQGRDGYTF. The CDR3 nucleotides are TGTGCCAGCAGCTACGGAGGCCAGGGGAGAGATGGCTACACCTTC.

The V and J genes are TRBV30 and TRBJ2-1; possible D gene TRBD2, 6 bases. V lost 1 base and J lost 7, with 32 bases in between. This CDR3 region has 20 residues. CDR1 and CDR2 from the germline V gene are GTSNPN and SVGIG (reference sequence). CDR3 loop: CAWSETPGRKGTLSGNEQFF. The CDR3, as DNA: TGTGCCTGGAGTGAAACGCCGGGGAGGAAAGGTACTCTCTCAGGGAATGAGCAGTTCTTC.

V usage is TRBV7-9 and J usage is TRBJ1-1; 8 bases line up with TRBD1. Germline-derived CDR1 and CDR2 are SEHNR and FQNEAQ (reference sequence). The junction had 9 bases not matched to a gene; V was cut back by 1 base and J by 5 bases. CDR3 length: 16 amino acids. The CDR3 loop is CASSLVPQGARTEAFF. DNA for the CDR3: TGTGCCAGCAGCTTAGTTCCCCAGGGGGCGAGAACTGAAGCTTTCTTT.

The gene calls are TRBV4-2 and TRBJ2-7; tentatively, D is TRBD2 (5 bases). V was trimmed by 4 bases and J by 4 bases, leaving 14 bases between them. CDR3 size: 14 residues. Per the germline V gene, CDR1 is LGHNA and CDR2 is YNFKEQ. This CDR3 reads CASSPPLRVYEQYF. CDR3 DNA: TGTGCCAGCAGCCCCCCTCTGCGGGTTTACGAGCAGTACTTC.

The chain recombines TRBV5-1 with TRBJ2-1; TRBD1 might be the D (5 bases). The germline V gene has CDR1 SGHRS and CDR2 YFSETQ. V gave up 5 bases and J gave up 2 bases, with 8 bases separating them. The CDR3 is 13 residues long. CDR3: CASSQGPYNEQFF. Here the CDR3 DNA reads TGCGCCAGCAGTCAGGGCCCCTACAATGAGCAGTTCTTC.

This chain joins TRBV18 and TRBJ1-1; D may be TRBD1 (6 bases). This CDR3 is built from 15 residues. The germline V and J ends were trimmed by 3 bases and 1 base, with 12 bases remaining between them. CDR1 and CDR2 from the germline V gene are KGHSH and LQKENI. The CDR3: CASSPRRGGNTEAFF. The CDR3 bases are TGTGCCAGCTCACCTAGGAGGGGGGGGAACACTGAAGCTTTCTTT.

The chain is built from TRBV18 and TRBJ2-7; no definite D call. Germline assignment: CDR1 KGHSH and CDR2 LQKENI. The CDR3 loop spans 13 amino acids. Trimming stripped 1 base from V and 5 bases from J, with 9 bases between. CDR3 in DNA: TGTGCCAGCTCACCACTCCAGGTTAACGAGCAGTACTTC. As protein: CASSPLQVNEQYF.

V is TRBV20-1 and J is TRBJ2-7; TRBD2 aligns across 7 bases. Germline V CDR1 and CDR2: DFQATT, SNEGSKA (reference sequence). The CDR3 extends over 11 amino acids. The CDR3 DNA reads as TGCACCAGCGGGATTCTCTACGAGCAGTACTTC. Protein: CTSGILYEQYF.

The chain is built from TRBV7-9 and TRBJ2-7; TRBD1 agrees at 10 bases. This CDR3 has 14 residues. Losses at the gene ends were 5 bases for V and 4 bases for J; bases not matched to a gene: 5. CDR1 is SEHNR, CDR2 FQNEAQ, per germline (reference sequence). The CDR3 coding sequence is TGTGCCAGCAGCCACGACAGGGGGCGTTACGAGCAGTACTTC. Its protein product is CASSHDRGRYEQYF.

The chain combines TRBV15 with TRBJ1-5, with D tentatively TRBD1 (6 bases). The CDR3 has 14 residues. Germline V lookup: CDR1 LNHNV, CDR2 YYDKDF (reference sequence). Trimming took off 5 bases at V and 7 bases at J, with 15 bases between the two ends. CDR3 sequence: CATSALGGKQPQHF. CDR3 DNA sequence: TGTGCCACCAGCGCTTTAGGGGGAAAACAGCCCCAGCATTTT.

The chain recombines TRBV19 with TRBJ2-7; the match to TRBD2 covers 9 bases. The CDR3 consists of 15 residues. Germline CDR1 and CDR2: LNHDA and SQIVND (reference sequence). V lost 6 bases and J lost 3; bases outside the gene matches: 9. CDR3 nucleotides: TGTGCCAGTAGCCTCAGCGGGAGGCCACTCTACGAGCAGTACTTC. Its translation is CASSLSGRPLYEQYF.

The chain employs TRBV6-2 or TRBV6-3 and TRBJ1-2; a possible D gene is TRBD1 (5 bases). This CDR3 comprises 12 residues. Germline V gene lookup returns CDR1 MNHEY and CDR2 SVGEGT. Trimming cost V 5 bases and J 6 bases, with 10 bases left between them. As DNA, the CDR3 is TGTGCCAGCAGTAGGGGCGAAGATGGCTACACCTTC. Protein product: CASSRGEDGYTF.

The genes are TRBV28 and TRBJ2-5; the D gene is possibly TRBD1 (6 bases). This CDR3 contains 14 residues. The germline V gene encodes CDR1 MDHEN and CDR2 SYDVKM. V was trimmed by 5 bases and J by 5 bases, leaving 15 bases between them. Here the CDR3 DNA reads TGTGCCAGCAGTCTCTCACAGGGTTCGGAGACCCAGTACTTC. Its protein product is CASSLSQGSETQYF.

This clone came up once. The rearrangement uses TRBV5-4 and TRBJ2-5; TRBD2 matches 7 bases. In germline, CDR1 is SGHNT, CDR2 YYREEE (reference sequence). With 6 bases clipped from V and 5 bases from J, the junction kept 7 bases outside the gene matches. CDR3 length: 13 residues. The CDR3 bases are TGTGCCAGCAATGGGGGGGTCGCGGAGACCCAGTACTTC. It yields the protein CASNGGVAETQYF.